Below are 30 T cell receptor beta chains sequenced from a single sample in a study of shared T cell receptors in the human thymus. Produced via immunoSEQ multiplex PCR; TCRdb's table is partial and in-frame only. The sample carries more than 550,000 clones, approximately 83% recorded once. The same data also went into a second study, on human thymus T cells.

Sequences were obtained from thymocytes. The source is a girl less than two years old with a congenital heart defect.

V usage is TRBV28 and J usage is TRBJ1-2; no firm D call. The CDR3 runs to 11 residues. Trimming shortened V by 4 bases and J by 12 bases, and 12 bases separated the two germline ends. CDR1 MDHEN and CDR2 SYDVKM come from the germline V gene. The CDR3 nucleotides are TGTGCCAGCAGTTCCCATCTGACTCACACCTTC. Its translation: CASSSHLTHTF.

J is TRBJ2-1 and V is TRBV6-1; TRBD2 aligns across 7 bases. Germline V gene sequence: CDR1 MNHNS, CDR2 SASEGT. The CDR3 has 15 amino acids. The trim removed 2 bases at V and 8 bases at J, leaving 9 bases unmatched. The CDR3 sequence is CASSELADPLDEQFF. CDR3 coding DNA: TGTGCCAGCAGTGAACTAGCGGACCCATTGGATGAGCAGTTCTTC.

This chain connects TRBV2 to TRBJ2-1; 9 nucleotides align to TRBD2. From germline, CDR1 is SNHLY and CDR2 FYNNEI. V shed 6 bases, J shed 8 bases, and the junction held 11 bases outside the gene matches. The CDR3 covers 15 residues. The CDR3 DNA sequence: TGTGCCAGCAGCGACGGGCGGGGGGGTTTGGATGAGCAGTTCTTC. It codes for CASSDGRGGLDEQFF.

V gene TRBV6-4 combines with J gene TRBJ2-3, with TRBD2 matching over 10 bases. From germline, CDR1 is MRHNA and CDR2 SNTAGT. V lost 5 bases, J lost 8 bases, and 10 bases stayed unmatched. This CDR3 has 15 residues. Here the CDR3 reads CASSKTSGNMGTQYF. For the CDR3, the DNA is TGTGCCAGCAGTAAAACTAGCGGGAATATGGGTACGCAGTATTTT.

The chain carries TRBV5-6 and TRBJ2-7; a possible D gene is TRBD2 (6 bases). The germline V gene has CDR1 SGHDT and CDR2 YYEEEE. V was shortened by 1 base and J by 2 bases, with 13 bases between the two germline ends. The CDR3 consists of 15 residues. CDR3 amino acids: CASSLRTGLTYEQYF. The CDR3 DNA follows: TGTGCCAGCAGCTTGAGAACAGGACTAACCTACGAGCAGTACTTC.

For the CDR3, the DNA is TGTGCCAGCAGCATACAGGGGGCGGGGGAGACCCAGTACTTC. It is translated as CASSIQGAGETQYF. The V gene is TRBV5-6, the J gene TRBJ2-5, with 9 bases lining up with TRBD1. The CDR3 is made up of 14 amino acids. Trimming removed 4 bases from V and 5 bases from J; junction bases left unmatched: 6. The V gene's germline CDR1 is SGHDT and CDR2 YYEEEE.

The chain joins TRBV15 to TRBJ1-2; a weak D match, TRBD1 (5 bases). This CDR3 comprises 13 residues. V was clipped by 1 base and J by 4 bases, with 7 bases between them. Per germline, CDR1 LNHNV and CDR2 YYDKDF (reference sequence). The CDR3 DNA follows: TGTGCCACCAGCAGAGGGACACGCTATGGCTACACCTTC. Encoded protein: CATSRGTRYGYTF.

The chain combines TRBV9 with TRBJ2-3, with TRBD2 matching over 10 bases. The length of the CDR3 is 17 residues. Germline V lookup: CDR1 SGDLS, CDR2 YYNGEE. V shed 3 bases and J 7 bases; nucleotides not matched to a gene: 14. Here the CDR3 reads CASSDCPTSGAPYTQYF. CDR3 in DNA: TGTGCCAGCAGCGACTGCCCCACTAGCGGGGCCCCATATACGCAGTATTTT.

The CDR3 here is CASLIDRGNQPQHF. For the CDR3, the DNA is TGTGCCAGCCTAATTGACAGGGGCAATCAGCCCCAGCATTTT. The V gene is TRBV2, the J gene TRBJ1-5; 7 positions match TRBD1. CDR3 size: 14 residues. The germline gives CDR1 SNHLY, CDR2 FYNNEI. V trimming: 8 bases; J trimming: 2 bases; junction bases outside the gene matches: 6. The full variable domain, its missing parts supplied by reference TRBV2 and TRBJ1-5, is EPEVTQTPSHQVTQMGQEVILRCVPISNHLYFYWYRQILGQKVEFLVSFYNNEISEKSEIFDDQFSVERPDGSNFTLKIRSTKLEDSAMYFCASLIDRGNQPQHFGDGTRLSIL.

The DNA for the CDR3 is TGTGCCAGCACCTCCGGGGGACTGTATACAATTAGGGATCAGCCCCAGCATTTT. Its translation is CASTSGGLYTIRDQPQHF. The chain carries TRBV2 and TRBJ1-5; tentatively, D is TRBD1 (5 bases). Germline-derived CDR1 and CDR2 are SNHLY and FYNNEI. With 7 bases removed from V and 5 bases from J, the gap between germline ends came to 27 bases. CDR3 length: 18 amino acids.

CDR3 region: CASSQLTPGTVLSSYNSPLHF. The CDR3 nucleotides are TGCGCCAGCAGCCAACTTACGCCCGGGACAGTCCTAAGCTCCTATAATTCACCCCTCCACTTT. The J gene is TRBJ1-6, the V gene TRBV4-3, with 7 nucleotides matching TRBD1. V gave up 2 bases and J gave up 0 bases; unmatched junction bases: 16. The germline V gene has CDR1 LGHNA and CDR2 YSLEER. This CDR3 has 21 amino acids.

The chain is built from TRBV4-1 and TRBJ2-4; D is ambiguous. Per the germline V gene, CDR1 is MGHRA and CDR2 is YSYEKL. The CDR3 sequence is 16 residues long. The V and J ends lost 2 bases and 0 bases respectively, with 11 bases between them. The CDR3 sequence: CASSQSTILAKNIQYF. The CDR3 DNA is TGCGCCAGCAGCCAATCTACCATACTAGCCAAAAACATTCAGTACTTC.

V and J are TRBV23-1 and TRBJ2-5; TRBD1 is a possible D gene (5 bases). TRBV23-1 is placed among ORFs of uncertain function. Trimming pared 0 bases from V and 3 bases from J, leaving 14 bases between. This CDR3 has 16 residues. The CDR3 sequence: CASSQSPDSYEETQYF. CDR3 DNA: TGCGCCAGCAGTCAATCCCCTGACAGTTATGAAGAGACCCAGTACTTC.

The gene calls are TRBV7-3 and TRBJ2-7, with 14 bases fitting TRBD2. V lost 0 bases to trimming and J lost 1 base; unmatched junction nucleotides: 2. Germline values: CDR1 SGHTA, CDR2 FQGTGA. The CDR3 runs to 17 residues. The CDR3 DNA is TGTGCCAGCAGCTTAACGGGGACTAGCGGGGGTTCCTACGAGCAGTACTTC. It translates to CASSLTGTSGGSYEQYF.

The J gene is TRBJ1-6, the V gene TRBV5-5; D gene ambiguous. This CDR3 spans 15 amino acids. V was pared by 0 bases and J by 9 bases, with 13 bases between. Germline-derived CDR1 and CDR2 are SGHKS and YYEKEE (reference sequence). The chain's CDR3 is CASSLVHLVGSPLHF. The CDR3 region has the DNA TGTGCCAGCAGCTTGGTACACCTAGTGGGTTCACCCCTCCACTTT.

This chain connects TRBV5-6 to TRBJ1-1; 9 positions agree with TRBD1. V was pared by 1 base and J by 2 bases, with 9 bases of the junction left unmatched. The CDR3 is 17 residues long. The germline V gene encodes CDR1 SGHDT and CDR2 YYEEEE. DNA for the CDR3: TGTGCCAGCAGCTTGCTCGGACAGGGGTCAACTAACACTGAAGCTTTCTTT. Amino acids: CASSLLGQGSTNTEAFF.

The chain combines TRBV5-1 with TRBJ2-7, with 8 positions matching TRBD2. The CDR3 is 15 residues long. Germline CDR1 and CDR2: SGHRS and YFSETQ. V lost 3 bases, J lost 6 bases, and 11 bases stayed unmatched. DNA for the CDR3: TGCGCCAGCAGCTCACGATTCGGACTAGCCGTCGAGCAGTACTTC. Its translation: CASSSRFGLAVEQYF.

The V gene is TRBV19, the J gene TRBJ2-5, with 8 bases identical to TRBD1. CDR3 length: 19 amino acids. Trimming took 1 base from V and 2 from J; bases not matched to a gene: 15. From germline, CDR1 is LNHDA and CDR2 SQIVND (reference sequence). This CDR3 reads CASSIAQIETRTGQETQYF. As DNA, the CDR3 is TGTGCCAGTAGTATAGCCCAGATCGAGACTCGGACAGGGCAAGAGACCCAGTACTTC.

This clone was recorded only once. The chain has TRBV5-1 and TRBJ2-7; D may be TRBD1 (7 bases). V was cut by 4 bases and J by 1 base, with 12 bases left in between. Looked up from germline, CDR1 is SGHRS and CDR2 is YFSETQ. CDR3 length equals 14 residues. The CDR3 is CASSMRDRSYEQYF. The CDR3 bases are TGCGCCAGCAGCATGCGGGACAGATCCTACGAGCAGTACTTC.

CDR3 sequence reads: CASRKTWGGSSYEQYF. The CDR3, as DNA: TGTGCCAGCAGAAAGACTTGGGGGGGGAGCTCCTACGAGCAGTACTTC. The chain employs TRBV27 and TRBJ2-7, with 7 bases identical to TRBD2. The CDR3 spans 16 residues. Trimming took 6 bases from V and 0 from J; bases not matched to a gene: 11. Germline V gene sequence: CDR1 MNHEY, CDR2 SMNVEV (reference sequence).

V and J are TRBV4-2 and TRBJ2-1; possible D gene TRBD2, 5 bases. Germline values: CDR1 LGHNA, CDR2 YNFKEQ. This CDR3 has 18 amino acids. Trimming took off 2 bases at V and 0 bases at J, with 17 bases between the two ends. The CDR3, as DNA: TGTGCCAGCAGCCAAACCCGTCTTTGGGCGGGCTCCTACAATGAGCAGTTCTTC. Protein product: CASSQTRLWAGSYNEQFF.

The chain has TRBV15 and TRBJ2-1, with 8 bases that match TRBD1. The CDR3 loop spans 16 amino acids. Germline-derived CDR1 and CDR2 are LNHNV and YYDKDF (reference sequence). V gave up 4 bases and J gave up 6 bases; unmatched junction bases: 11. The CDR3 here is CATSTLDRDDGNEQFF. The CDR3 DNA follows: TGTGCCACCAGCACCCTGGACAGGGATGATGGCAATGAGCAGTTCTTC.

The CDR3 spells CASSLKDGRPPQFF. DNA of the CDR3: TGTGCCAGCAGCCTTAAAGATGGGAGGCCCCCGCAGTTCTTC. The V call is TRBV5-4, the J call TRBJ2-1, with a possible D match to TRBD2 (6 bases). Trimming left V 4 bases short and J 12 bases short, with 20 bases between. CDR3 size: 14 residues. Germline CDR1 is SGHNT and CDR2 is YYREEE (reference sequence).

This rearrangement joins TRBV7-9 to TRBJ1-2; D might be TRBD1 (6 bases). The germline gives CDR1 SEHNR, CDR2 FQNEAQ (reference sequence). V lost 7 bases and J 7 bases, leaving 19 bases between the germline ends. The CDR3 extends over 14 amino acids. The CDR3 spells CASKGEAGGSGYTF. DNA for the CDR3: TGTGCCAGCAAGGGGGAGGCGGGAGGTAGTGGCTACACCTTC.

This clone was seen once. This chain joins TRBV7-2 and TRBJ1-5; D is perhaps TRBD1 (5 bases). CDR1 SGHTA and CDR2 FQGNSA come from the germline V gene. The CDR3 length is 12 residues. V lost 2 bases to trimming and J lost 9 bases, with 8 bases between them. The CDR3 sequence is CASSLSTGPQHF. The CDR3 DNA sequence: TGTGCCAGCAGCTTATCAACAGGGCCCCAGCATTTT.

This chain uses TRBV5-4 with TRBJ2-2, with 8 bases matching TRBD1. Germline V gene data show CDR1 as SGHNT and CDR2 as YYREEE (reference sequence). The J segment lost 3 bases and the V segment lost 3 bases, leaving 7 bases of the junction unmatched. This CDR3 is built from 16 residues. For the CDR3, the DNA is TGTGCCAGCAGCTCCGGACAGGGTTCGGACACCGGGGAGCTGTTTTTT. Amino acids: CASSSGQGSDTGELFF.

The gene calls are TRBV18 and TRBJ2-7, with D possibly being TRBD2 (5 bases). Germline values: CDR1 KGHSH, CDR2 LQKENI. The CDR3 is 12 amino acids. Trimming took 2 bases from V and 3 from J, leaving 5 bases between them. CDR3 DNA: TGTGCCAGCTCACCAGAGGGCTACGAGCAGTACTTC. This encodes CASSPEGYEQYF.

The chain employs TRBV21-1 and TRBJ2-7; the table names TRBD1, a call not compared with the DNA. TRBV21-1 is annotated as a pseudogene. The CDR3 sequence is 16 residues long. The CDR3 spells CASSSRKDRFRLRQYF. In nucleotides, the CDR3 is TGTGCCAGCAGCTCACGGAAGGACAGGTTCCGCCTAAGGCAGTACTTC.

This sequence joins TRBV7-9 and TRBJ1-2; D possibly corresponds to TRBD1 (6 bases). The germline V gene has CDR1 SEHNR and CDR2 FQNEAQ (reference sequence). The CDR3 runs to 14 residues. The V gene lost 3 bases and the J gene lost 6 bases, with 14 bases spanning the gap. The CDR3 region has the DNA TGTGCCAGCAGCTTGGAAAAGCAGGGGAATGGCTACACCTTC. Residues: CASSLEKQGNGYTF.

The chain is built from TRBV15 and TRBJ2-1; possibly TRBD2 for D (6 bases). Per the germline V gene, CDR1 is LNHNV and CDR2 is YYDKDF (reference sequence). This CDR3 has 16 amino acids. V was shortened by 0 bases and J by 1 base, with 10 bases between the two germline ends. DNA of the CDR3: TGTGCCACCAGCAGAGATGGGGGGAGGTCCTACAATGAGCAGTTCTTC. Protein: CATSRDGGRSYNEQFF.